This TCR beta chain originates from a study of T cells in Graves' hyperthyroidism and ophthalmopathy. Graves' hyperthyroidism was deemed stable given no ophthalmopathy progression within 18 months. The source material, RNA transcripts, was used to amplify TCR beta CDR3 regions. A first-round RT-PCR of the TCR CDR3 used the HTBI primer set. Each CDR3 protein is one row after TCRdb ran MiXCR on the multiplex PCR reads. Altogether 500,000 to 650,000 distinct CDR3 sequences are present, 13% to 15% being singletons, with the ten largest covering around 14%. CDR1 is LNHDA and CDR2 is SQIVND in the germline V gene (reference sequence). This CDR3 contains 15 residues. Trimming took 2 bases from V and 0 from J, leaving 7 bases between them. This clonotype appeared a few times.

The sequence came from a woman aged 40 to 55 with Graves' hyperthyroidism. Source material: blood. The chain combines TRBV19 with TRBJ1-4; possibly TRBD1 for D (5 bases). Here the CDR3 DNA reads TGTGCCAGTAGTATACAGGGTGCAACTAATGAAAAACTGTTTTTT. This translates into CASSIQGATNEKLFF.